The 25 T cell receptor beta chains below all came from one sample that was sequenced in a study of beta chain features in type 1 diabetes. Reverse transcribing all isolated RNA meant expressed TCRB transcripts were sequenced. Measured with immunoSEQ multiplex PCR; TCRdb has only the in-frame clones, and not every one. In the table there are about 930,000 clones, roughly a sixth of which are singletons. Sequenced: naive CD4+ T cells from blood. The receptors shown here come from a woman between 18 and 30 years old in good health.

There are a few counts of this clone. The chain links TRBV7-9 to TRBJ1-2, with 8 bases identical to TRBD1. Unmatched junction bases numbered 8, after V lost 5 bases and J lost 12 bases. This CDR3 region has 12 residues. CDR1 is SEHNR, CDR2 FQNEAQ, per germline (reference sequence). The DNA of the CDR3 is TGTGCCAGCAGCCTTACAGGGGGATACGACACCTTC. It specifies CASSLTGGYDTF.

This clone was detected only a few times. V usage is TRBV5-4 and J usage is TRBJ2-7; a possible D gene is TRBD2 (6 bases). Trimming took off 0 bases at V and 7 bases at J, with 20 bases between the two ends. From germline, CDR1 is SGHNT and CDR2 YYREEE (reference sequence). The CDR3 runs 16 residues. The CDR3 bases are TGTGCCAGCAGCTTGGAGGTGGGAGGCGGTTTAGGGGAGCAGTACTTC. Translated: CASSLEVGGGLGEQYF.

V usage is TRBV28 and J usage is TRBJ2-1; 9 nucleotides agree with TRBD2. The CDR3 runs 15 residues. V lost 6 bases to trimming and J lost 4 bases; unmatched junction nucleotides: 7. Germline CDR1 reads MDHEN; CDR2 reads SYDVKM. The CDR3 nucleotides are TGTGCCAGCAGCGTGCTGACTAGCGGATACAATGAGCAGTTCTTC. Its protein product is CASSVLTSGYNEQFF.

This clone was counted a few times. The chain has TRBV29-1 and TRBJ2-3, with 9 positions matching TRBD2. Germline CDR1 reads SQVTM; CDR2 reads ANQGSEA. The CDR3 has 16 amino acids. V shed 4 bases, J shed 4 bases, and the junction held 12 bases outside the gene matches. As DNA, the CDR3 is TGCAGCGTTGTTGAACTAGCGGGCAGGTTGGCAGATACGCAGTATTTT. Translating gives CSVVELAGRLADTQYF.

V and J are TRBV27 and TRBJ2-4, with 7 bases fitting TRBD1. The CDR3 is 17 residues long. V gave up 2 bases and J gave up 3 bases; unmatched junction bases: 10. CDR1 is MNHEY, CDR2 SMNVEV, per germline (reference sequence). The CDR3 is CASSLAPPGGVKNIQYF. The CDR3 nucleotides are TGTGCCAGCAGTTTAGCCCCCCCAGGGGGAGTCAAAAACATTCAGTACTTC.

CDR3 in DNA: TGTGCCAGCAGTTACGACAGTACTATCCAGCCCCAGCATTTT. Translated: CASSYDSTIQPQHF. The chain links TRBV6-6 to TRBJ1-5; tentatively, D is TRBD1 (5 bases). The CDR3 totals 14 residues. Germline V gene sequence: CDR1 MNHNY, CDR2 SVGAGI (reference sequence). The V end was cut by 2 bases, the J end by 7 bases, with 12 bases between.

The chain has TRBV28 and TRBJ1-2; D not resolved. Germline loops: CDR1 MDHEN, CDR2 SYDVKM. The germline V and J ends were trimmed by 2 bases and 4 bases, with 5 bases remaining between them. There are 12 residues in the CDR3. Written as DNA, the CDR3 is TGTGCCAGCAGTTTACCCAGCTATGGCTACACCTTC. This translates into CASSLPSYGYTF.

This clone showed up just a few times. This chain links TRBV5-4 with TRBJ2-5; the D is unclear. Per the germline V gene, CDR1 is SGHNT and CDR2 is YYREEE (reference sequence). Trimming stripped 2 bases from V and 5 bases from J, with 10 bases between. This CDR3 is 13 amino acids long. The CDR3 DNA follows: TGTGCCAGCAGCTTTCTAGTCGGGGAGACCCAGTACTTC. Translating gives CASSFLVGETQYF.

The chain couples TRBV7-8 to TRBJ1-2; 11 nucleotides match TRBD1. Germline CDR1 and CDR2: SGHVS and FQNEAQ. The CDR3 consists of 15 residues. V dropped 4 bases and J dropped 4; count of bases not matched to a gene: 5. The CDR3 here is CASSYGQGAIYGYTF. In nucleotides, the CDR3 is TGTGCCAGCAGCTACGGACAGGGGGCAATCTATGGCTACACCTTC.

This chain uses TRBV19 with TRBJ1-1; no definite D call. Germline lookup yields CDR1 LNHDA and CDR2 SQIVND (reference sequence). The germline V and J ends were trimmed by 11 bases and 1 base, with 14 bases remaining between them. This CDR3 contains 13 residues. The CDR3 sequence is CAVTPGPNTEAFF. Written as DNA, the CDR3 is TGTGCCGTTACACCCGGGCCGAACACTGAAGCTTTCTTT.

This clone appeared many times. The V and J genes are TRBV4-3 and TRBJ1-2; D perhaps matches TRBD1 (6 bases). The CDR3 loop spans 14 amino acids. V lost 4 bases and J lost 8, with 17 bases in between. Per germline, CDR1 LGHNA and CDR2 YSLEER. The CDR3 region is CASSPTQTGYGYTF. The CDR3 region has the DNA TGCGCCAGCAGCCCTACCCAAACAGGGTACGGCTACACCTTC.

This clone was observed a few times. The chain combines TRBV10-3 with TRBJ2-2, with 13 bases aligning to TRBD2. Germline lookup yields CDR1 ENHRY and CDR2 SYGVKD. CDR3 length: 14 amino acids. V was clipped by 10 bases and J by 5 bases; unmatched bases: 4. CDR3 region: CATRTSGSTGELFF. CDR3 nucleotides: TGTGCCACCCGGACTAGCGGGAGTACCGGGGAGCTGTTTTTT.

The chain carries TRBV28 and TRBJ2-7, with 13 bases that match TRBD2. This CDR3 is built from 15 residues. Germline CDR1 reads MDHEN; CDR2 reads SYDVKM. Unmatched junction bases numbered 7, after V lost 7 bases and J lost 4 bases. CDR3 in DNA: TGTGCCAGCACGGTAGCGGGACTAGCGGGATACGAGCAGTACTTC. This codes for CASTVAGLAGYEQYF.

In its sample, this clone was seen a few times. The V gene is TRBV7-9, the J gene TRBJ1-5; no reliable D call. Germline assignment: CDR1 SEHNR and CDR2 FQNEAQ (reference sequence). The germline V and J ends were trimmed by 5 bases and 1 base, with 6 bases remaining between them. The CDR3 covers 13 residues. The CDR3 sequence is CASSKDSNQPQHF. CDR3 nucleotides: TGTGCCAGCAGCAAGGACAGCAATCAGCCCCAGCATTTT.

J is TRBJ2-3 and V is TRBV2, with TRBD2 matching over 13 bases. This CDR3 is built from 18 residues. Germline trimming cut 3 bases from V and 0 bases from J; bases unmatched to any gene: 6. Germline CDR1 SNHLY, CDR2 FYNNEI. The CDR3 here is CASSERLAGGTSTDTQYF. CDR3 bases: TGTGCCAGCAGTGAGCGACTAGCGGGAGGTACTAGCACAGATACGCAGTATTTT.

As for this clone: Other DNA variants within this sample encode the same CDR3. The chain employs TRBV7-9 and TRBJ1-4, with D possibly TRBD1 on 5 matching bases. In germline, CDR1 is SEHNR, CDR2 FQNEAQ (reference sequence). CDR3 length: 14 residues. The V gene lost 1 base and the J gene lost 2 bases, with 5 bases spanning the gap. The CDR3 here is CASSLGGTNEKLFF. In nucleotides, the CDR3 is TGTGCCAGCAGCTTAGGGGGGACTAATGAAAAACTGTTTTTT.

This clone turned up a few times. The chain is built from TRBV13 and TRBJ2-1; 7 bases align to TRBD2. Germline V gene sequence: CDR1 PRHDT, CDR2 FYEKMQ (reference sequence). J gave up 2 bases and V 6 bases, and 16 bases lay outside the gene matches. This CDR3 is built from 18 residues. The CDR3 DNA sequence: TGTGCCAGCAGATCAGAGCTAGCGGAAGCTCCCCCCTACAATGAGCAGTTCTTC. Translating it yields CASRSELAEAPPYNEQFF.

The rearrangement joins TRBV7-9 to TRBJ2-7, with a tentative D call TRBD2 (6 bases). CDR3 length equals 14 residues. The V and J ends lost 5 bases and 4 bases respectively, with 15 bases between them. Per germline, CDR1 SEHNR and CDR2 FQNEAQ (reference sequence). CDR3 in DNA: TGTGCCAGCAGCCTAGGGGTGGGGACTTACGAGCAGTACTTC. Protein: CASSLGVGTYEQYF.

The sample holds a few counts of this clone. The chain couples TRBV5-4 to TRBJ2-3; 9 nucleotides align to TRBD2. The length of the CDR3 is 16 residues. The germline CDR1 and CDR2 sequences are SGHNT and YYREEE (reference sequence). V shed 10 bases and J 4 bases; nucleotides not matched to a gene: 16. CDR3 sequence reads: CAFSQAASGISDTQYF. The CDR3, as DNA: TGTGCCTTCTCCCAAGCGGCTAGCGGGATATCAGATACGCAGTATTTT.

CDR3 DNA: TGTGCCAGCTCACCTTCGAGGCCCAGCACAGATACGCAGTATTTT. Translation gives CASSPSRPSTDTQYF. This chain connects TRBV18 to TRBJ2-3; D is unresolved. Germline assignment: CDR1 KGHSH and CDR2 LQKENI. The V gene lost 3 bases and the J gene lost 0 bases, with 10 bases spanning the gap. The CDR3 consists of 15 residues.

This rearrangement joins TRBV2 to TRBJ1-3, with 9 nucleotides matching TRBD1. The CDR3 is 19 amino acids. Looked up from germline, CDR1 is SNHLY and CDR2 is FYNNEI. Germline trimming cut 6 bases from V and 0 bases from J; bases unmatched to any gene: 15. CDR3 residues: CASSLTGGPLGRSGNTIYF. The CDR3, as DNA: TGTGCCAGCAGCCTGACAGGGGGACCCCTTGGCCGCTCTGGAAACACCATATATTTT.

The CDR3 protein is CATSRVGTGLNEQFF. CDR3 nucleotides: TGTGCCACCAGCAGAGTTGGTACAGGTCTGAATGAGCAGTTCTTC. The V and J genes are TRBV15 and TRBJ2-1, with TRBD1 as a possible D gene (5 bases). V gave up 1 base and J gave up 7 bases, with 14 bases separating them. Germline values: CDR1 LNHNV, CDR2 YYDKDF (reference sequence). The CDR3 has 15 amino acids.

This clone was counted a few times. The chain uses TRBV18 and TRBJ2-5; the D gene is possibly TRBD2 (6 bases). Trimming took off 6 bases at V and 6 bases at J, with 20 bases between the two ends. Germline loops: CDR1 KGHSH, CDR2 LQKENI. The CDR3 extends over 15 amino acids. CDR3: CASSPEEGGTKTQYF. The DNA of the CDR3 is TGTGCCAGCTCGCCGGAGGAGGGTGGGACGAAGACCCAGTACTTC.

This clone has only a few counts. This chain links TRBV28 with TRBJ2-4, with D possibly TRBD1 on 5 matching bases. CDR1 MDHEN and CDR2 SYDVKM come from the germline V gene. The CDR3 is made up of 11 amino acids. Trimming took 5 bases from V and 13 from J, leaving 12 bases between them. The CDR3 DNA sequence: TGTGCCAGCAGTCTAGGACACCAACAGTACTTC. Amino acid sequence: CASSLGHQQYF.

Note on this clone: The CDR3 does not close with the conserved phenylalanine or tryptophan, likely indicating a read error. The DNA is omitted, as the CDR3 cannot be located on it reliably, and the CDR3 follows TCRdb's listing. The chain employs TRBV6-1 and TRBJ2-7. From germline, CDR1 is MNHNS and CDR2 SASEGT. The CDR3 is 13 amino acids in total, end residues counted. The CDR3 spells CASSELAGTRQMG.